Included here is one T cell receptor beta chain sequence, with context. Its target is not known. These data originate in a study of beta chain features in type 1 diabetes. The authors sorted CD4+ naive, central memory, regulatory and stem cell-like memory cells via CD45RO/CCR7/CD25/CD127/CD95/CD27. Trimming took 5 bases from V and 6 from J, leaving 14 bases between them. The CDR3 length is 13 residues. Germline lookup yields CDR1 MDHEN and CDR2 SYDVKM. Expressed TCRB transcripts were sequenced after all isolated RNA was converted to cDNA. The protocol was immunoSEQ multiplex PCR, while the TCRdb copy is restricted to in-frame clones and leaves out a portion. The table records some 410,000 clones, around 10% of them present only once. Study results and limitations: More deletions and fewer insertions at VDJ junctions were seen in type 1 diabetes patients. Patients showed naive, central memory and Treg TCRB repertoires that appeared more similar than those of healthy donors.

The source material was naive CD4+ T cells from blood. The chain recombines TRBV28 with TRBJ2-7; maybe TRBD1 (5 bases). The source is a woman aged 18 to 35 in good health. CDR3 protein: CASSLHKGPEQYV. Written as DNA, the CDR3 is TGTGCCAGCAGTCTACACAAGGGGCCCGAGCAGTACGTC.